A selection of T cell receptor beta chains follows, all from one sample in a study of OX40 agonist ivuxolimab in advanced cancers. Profiled with immunoSEQ multiplex PCR; TCRdb holds only in-frame clones, not every one. The sample carries about 100,000 clones, roughly 91% recorded once. The sample here was CD4+ or CD8+ T cells sorted from blood, taken in a trial of the OX40 agonist ivuxolimab. These receptors were collected from an adult with an advanced solid tumor such as melanoma, head and neck, liver or kidney cancer. Both conserved end residues are part of each CDR3. The D gene is left open where the match is weak. Clone sizes are given selectively: once, few, many, or a class where the clone is expanded.

V gene: TRBV19; D gene: TRBD2; J gene: TRBJ2-1; clone size: once; CDR3 protein: CASSIVPLAGPYNEQFF; CDR3 DNA: TGTGCCAGTAGTATAGTTCCGCTAGCGGGGCCATACAATGAGCAGTTCTTC
V gene: TRBV7-9; D gene: -; J gene: TRBJ2-7; clone size: -; CDR3 protein: CASSLERRSYEQYF; CDR3 DNA: TGTGCCAGCAGCTTAGAACGGCGGTCCTACGAGCAGTACTTC
V gene: TRBV18; D gene: TRBD1; J gene: TRBJ2-7; clone size: -; CDR3 protein: CASSPLKTGASEQYF; CDR3 DNA: TGTGCCAGCTCACCACTAAAAACAGGGGCCAGCGAGCAGTACTTC
V gene: TRBV11-2; D gene: TRBD2; J gene: TRBJ2-5; clone size: -; CDR3 protein: CASSFISGGRGETQYF; CDR3 DNA: TGTGCCAGCAGCTTTATCTCGGGAGGACGAGGGGAGACCCAGTACTTC
V gene: TRBV7-2; D gene: TRBD2; J gene: TRBJ2-5; clone size: -; CDR3 protein: CASSLLREGSQYF; CDR3 DNA: TGTGCCAGCAGCTTATTGAGGGAGGGTAGCCAGTACTTC
V gene: TRBV28; D gene: TRBD2; J gene: TRBJ2-7; clone size: -; CDR3 protein: CASTPAGRDPYEQYF; CDR3 DNA: TGTGCCAGCACCCCTGCGGGGAGGGATCCCTACGAGCAGTACTTC
V gene: TRBV30; D gene: TRBD1; J gene: TRBJ2-5; clone size: -; CDR3 protein: CAWSGELRTGQETQYF; CDR3 DNA: TGTGCCTGGAGTGGGGAATTAAGGACAGGACAAGAGACCCAGTACTTC
V gene: TRBV19; D gene: -; J gene: TRBJ1-5; clone size: -; CDR3 protein: CASSIAGDSSWPQHF; CDR3 DNA: TGTGCCAGTAGTATAGCTGGAGACAGCTCATGGCCCCAGCATTTT
V gene: TRBV19; D gene: -; J gene: TRBJ1-4; clone size: -; CDR3 protein: CASSFNRATNEKLFF; CDR3 DNA: TGTGCCAGTAGTTTTAACAGGGCAACTAATGAAAAACTGTTTTTT
V gene: TRBV7-9; D gene: TRBD1; J gene: TRBJ1-4; clone size: -; CDR3 protein: CASSPRQGDREKLFF; CDR3 DNA: TGTGCCAGCAGCCCACGACAGGGGGATAGAGAAAAACTGTTTTTT
V gene: TRBV7-9; D gene: -; J gene: TRBJ1-6; clone size: -; CDR3 protein: CASSLAGTPLHF; CDR3 DNA: TGTGCCAGCAGCTTAGCAGGGACACCCCTCCACTTT
V gene: TRBV19; D gene: -; J gene: TRBJ2-2; clone size: once; CDR3 protein: CASIRSPGTGELFF; CDR3 DNA: TGTGCCAGTATACGATCCCCTGGCACCGGGGAGCTGTTTTTT
V gene: TRBV12-5; D gene: -; J gene: TRBJ2-5; clone size: -; CDR3 protein: CASGLVQVGETQYF; CDR3 DNA: TGTGCTAGTGGTTTGGTACAGGTCGGAGAGACCCAGTACTTC
V gene: TRBV5-1; D gene: TRBD1; J gene: TRBJ2-2; clone size: -; CDR3 protein: CASSGTGNTGELFF; CDR3 DNA: TGCGCCAGCAGCGGGACAGGTAACACCGGGGAGCTGTTTTTT
V gene: TRBV5-1; D gene: -; J gene: TRBJ2-7; clone size: few; CDR3 protein: CASSPGTPTYEQYF; CDR3 DNA: TGCGCCAGCAGCCCCGGGACCCCTACCTACGAGCAGTACTTC